This TCR beta chain was retrieved from a study of CD8+CD57+ T cells in acquired aplastic anemia. Overall study: The average for DNA from sorted CD4+ and CD8+ cells was 3 to 3.5 ug. Healthy donors had, on average, roughly 10 million reads for their CD4+ cells. Study conclusions and caveats: Patients and controls had CD8+ Simpson's diversity values that were not significantly distinct. Both patients and controls carried the same twenty-nine CD8+ CDR3 sequences.

Profiling that covered TCR beta VDJ and CDR3 relied on genomic DNA as its template. A single record per CDR3 protein comes from TCRdb applying MiXCR to the reads. The sample shows about 210,000 distinct CDR3 sequences, around 32% of them seen only once. Looked up from germline, CDR1 is SNHLY and CDR2 is FYNNEI. Trimming left V 5 bases short and J 1 base short, with 13 bases between. The CDR3 sequence is 15 residues long. On this clonotype itself: Its antigen is still unknown.

The chain joins TRBV2 to TRBJ2-3, with a possible D match to TRBD2 (7 bases). This TCR derives from a human donor in good health, serving as a control. Sequencing was performed on sorted CD4+, CD8+, or CD8+CD57+ T cells (not recorded which) from PBMCs. The CDR3, as DNA: TGTGCCAGCAGTACACGGGGGGCAGGCACAGATACGCAGTATTTT. It specifies CASSTRGAGTDTQYF.